This TCR beta chain is from a study of neoadjuvant nivolumab and ipilimumab in lung cancer. Study-wide context: Patients got nivolumab 3 mg/kg on days 1, 15 and 29; combination added ipilimumab 1 mg/kg day 1.

Repertoires were generated with immunoSEQ multiplex PCR, while TCRdb's copy carries only in-frame clones and drops some. Among under 15,000 clones listed, approximately 68% were seen once. Whole-study findings and limits: Resected-tumor TCR richness correlated positively with pretherapy blood richness. From pretherapy to surgery, tumor richness and clonality rose with dual therapy. TCR receptors were sequenced in few samples.

Points on this clone: Antigen unknown.

The source of this sequence is an adult with non-small cell lung cancer. Specimen: peripheral blood, collected after neoadjuvant nivolumab, alone or with ipilimumab, at or shortly before surgery.

DNA for the CDR3: TGCGCCAGCAGCTACGATCTAGCGGCTGACAATGAGCAGTTCTTC. This translates into CASSYDLAADNEQFF. The V gene is TRBV5-1, the J gene TRBJ2-1, with TRBD2 identical over 7 bases. The J segment lost 5 bases and the V segment lost 3 bases, leaving 8 bases of the junction unmatched. The germline V gene encodes CDR1 SGHRS and CDR2 YFSETQ. The CDR3 consists of 15 residues.